This TCR beta chain was obtained from a study of shared clonotypes between healthy human individuals. Overall study findings and caveats: Some naive CD4 clonotypes, around 4.9%, turned up in common across a handful of donors.

This CDR3 is built from 16 residues. In germline, CDR1 is LGHNA, CDR2 YSLEER. Trimming removed 4 bases from V and 6 bases from J; junction bases left unmatched: 7. Genomic DNA per cell subset filled all wells of several immunoSEQ plates. Libraries were prepared by immunoSEQ multiplex PCR; TCRdb keeps only in-frame clonotypes and omits some of them. The sample lists 2 million to 2.5 million clones, 95% seen once, with 0.13% in the top ten. With respect to this clone: The antigen is undetermined.

J is TRBJ2-1 and V is TRBV4-3; TRBD2 matches 12 bases. This sequence was found in a young man in good health. Material: naive CD4+ T cells sorted from blood. Subset: CD45RA+ positively selected. CDR3 bases: TGCGCCAGCAGCCCAATACTAGCGGGAGGAACCAATGAGCAGTTCTTC. This sequence encodes CASSPILAGGTNEQFF.